This TCR beta chain was documented in a study of CD8+CD57+ T cells in acquired aplastic anemia. Study at large: The sorted CD4+ and CD8+ cells yielded an average about 3.5 ug of DNA. Healthy CD8+ samples averaged about 11 million reads.

As concerns this clonotype: The antigen remains undetermined.

Study outcomes and limitations: Patients and controls shared under 35 CD8+ CDR3 sequences, which appeared highly expressed in patients and within their immunodominant clones. CD8+ Simpson's diversity in patients was not significantly different from that in controls.

The study profiled TCR beta VDJ and CDR3 using genomic DNA as template. MiXCR, applied by TCRdb to the reads, yields one record per CDR3 protein. The table lists fewer than 200,000 distinct CDR3 sequences, approximately 40% of them singletons. This clonotype originated in a human donor in good health. Sequencing was carried out using sorted CD4+, CD8+, or CD8+CD57+ T cells (not recorded which) from PBMCs.

The CDR3 DNA reads TGTGCCATCAGTGATAATTCTAGCGGCAACACCGGGGAGCTGTTTTTT. The encoded protein is CAISDNSSGNTGELFF. The rearrangement links TRBV10-3 to TRBJ2-2; 7 bases are a match to TRBD2. Germline V gene lookup returns CDR1 ENHRY and CDR2 SYGVKD. The CDR3 is 16 amino acids. The V segment lost 3 bases and the J segment 2 bases; nucleotides outside the gene matches: 6.